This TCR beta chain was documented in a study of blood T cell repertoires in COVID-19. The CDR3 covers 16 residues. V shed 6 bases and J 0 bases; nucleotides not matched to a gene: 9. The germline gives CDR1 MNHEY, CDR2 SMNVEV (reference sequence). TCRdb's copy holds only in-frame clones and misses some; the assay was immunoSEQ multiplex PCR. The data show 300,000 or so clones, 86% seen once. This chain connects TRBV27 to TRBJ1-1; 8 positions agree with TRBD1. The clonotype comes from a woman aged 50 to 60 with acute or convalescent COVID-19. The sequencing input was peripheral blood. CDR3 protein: CASRGAGQALNTEAFF. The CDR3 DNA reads TGTGCCAGCAGAGGCGCGGGACAGGCCCTGAACACTGAAGCTTTCTTT.